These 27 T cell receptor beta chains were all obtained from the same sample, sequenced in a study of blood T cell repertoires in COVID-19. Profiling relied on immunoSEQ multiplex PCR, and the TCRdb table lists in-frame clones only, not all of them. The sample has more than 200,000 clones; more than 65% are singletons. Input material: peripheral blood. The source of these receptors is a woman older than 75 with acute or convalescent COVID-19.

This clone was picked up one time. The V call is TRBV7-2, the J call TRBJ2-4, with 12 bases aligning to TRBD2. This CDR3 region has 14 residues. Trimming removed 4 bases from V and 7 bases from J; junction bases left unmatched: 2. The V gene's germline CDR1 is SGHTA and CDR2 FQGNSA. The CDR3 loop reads CASSSSGGANIQYF. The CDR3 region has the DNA TGTGCCAGCAGCTCTAGCGGGGGGGCGAACATTCAGTACTTC.

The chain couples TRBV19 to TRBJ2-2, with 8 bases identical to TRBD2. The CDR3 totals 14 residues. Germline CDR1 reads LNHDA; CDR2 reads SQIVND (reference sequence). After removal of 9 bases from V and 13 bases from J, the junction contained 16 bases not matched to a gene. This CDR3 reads CASGRAHGNGWLFF. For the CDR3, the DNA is TGTGCCAGCGGGAGGGCTCACGGAAACGGTTGGCTGTTTTTT.

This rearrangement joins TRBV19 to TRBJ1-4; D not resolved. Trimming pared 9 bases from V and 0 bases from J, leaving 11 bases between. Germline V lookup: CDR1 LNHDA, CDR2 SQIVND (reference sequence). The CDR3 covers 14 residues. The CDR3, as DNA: TGTGCCAGCGCCCAGCAGGCAACTAATGAAAAACTGTTTTTT. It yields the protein CASAQQATNEKLFF.

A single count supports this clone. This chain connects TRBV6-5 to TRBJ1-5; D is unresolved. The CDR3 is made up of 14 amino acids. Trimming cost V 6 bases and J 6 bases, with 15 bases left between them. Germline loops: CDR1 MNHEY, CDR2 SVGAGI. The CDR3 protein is CASRPTFPGQPQHF. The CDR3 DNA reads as TGTGCCAGCAGACCGACCTTTCCAGGTCAGCCCCAGCATTTT.

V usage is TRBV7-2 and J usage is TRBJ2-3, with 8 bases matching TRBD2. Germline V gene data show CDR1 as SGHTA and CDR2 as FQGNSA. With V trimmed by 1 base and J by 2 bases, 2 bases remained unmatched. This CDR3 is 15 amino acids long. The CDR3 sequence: CASSLVAGITDTQYF. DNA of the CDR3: TGTGCCAGCAGCTTAGTAGCGGGGATCACAGATACGCAGTATTTT.

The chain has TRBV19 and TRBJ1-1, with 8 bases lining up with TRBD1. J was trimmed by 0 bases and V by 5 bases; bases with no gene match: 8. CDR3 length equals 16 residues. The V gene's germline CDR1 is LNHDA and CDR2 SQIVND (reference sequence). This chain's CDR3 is CASSPRTGSMNTEAFF. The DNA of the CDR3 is TGTGCCAGTAGTCCAAGGACAGGGTCCATGAACACTGAAGCTTTCTTT. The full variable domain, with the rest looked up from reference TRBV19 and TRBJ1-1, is DGGITQSPKYLFRKEGQNVTLSCEQNLNHDAMYWYRQDPGQGLRLIYYSQIVNDFQKGDIAEGYSVSREKKESFPLTVTSAQKNPTAFYLCASSPRTGSMNTEAFFGQGTRLTVV.

The CDR3 is CATSGTSNTGELFF. CDR3 nucleotide sequence: TGTGCCACCTCGGGGACTTCGAACACCGGGGAGCTGTTTTTT. V gene TRBV3-1 (or the pseudogene TRBV3-2) combines with J gene TRBJ2-2; D possibly corresponds to TRBD2 (6 bases). Germline V gene data show CDR1 as LGHDT and CDR2 as YNNKEL (reference sequence). The V end was cut by 10 bases, the J end by 0 bases, with 12 bases between. The CDR3 spans 14 residues.

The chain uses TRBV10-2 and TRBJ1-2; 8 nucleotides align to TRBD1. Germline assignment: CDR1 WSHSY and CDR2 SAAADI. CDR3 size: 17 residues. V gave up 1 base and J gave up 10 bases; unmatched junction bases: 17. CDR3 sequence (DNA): TGCGCCAGCAGTGAGTTTTATGGACAGGGTGTTAGTAGCTCCTACACCTTC. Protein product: CASSEFYGQGVSSSYTF.

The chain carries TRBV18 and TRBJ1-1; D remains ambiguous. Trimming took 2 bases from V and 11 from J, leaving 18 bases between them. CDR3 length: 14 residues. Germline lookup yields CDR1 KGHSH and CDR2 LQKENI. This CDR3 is CASSPVSLTGGAFF. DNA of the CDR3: TGTGCCAGCTCACCAGTCTCTTTAACCGGCGGGGCTTTCTTT.

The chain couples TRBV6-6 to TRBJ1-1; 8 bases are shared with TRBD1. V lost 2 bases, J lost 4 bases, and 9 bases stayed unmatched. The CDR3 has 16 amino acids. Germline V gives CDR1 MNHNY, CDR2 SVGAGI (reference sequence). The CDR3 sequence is CASSYPRTGTFTEAFF. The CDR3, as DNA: TGTGCCAGCAGTTACCCCCGGACAGGGACATTCACTGAAGCTTTCTTT.

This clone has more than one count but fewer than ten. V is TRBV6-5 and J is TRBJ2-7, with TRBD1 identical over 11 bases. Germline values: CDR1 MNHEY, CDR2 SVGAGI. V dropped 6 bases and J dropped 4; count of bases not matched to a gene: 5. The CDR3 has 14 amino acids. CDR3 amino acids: CASRPGQGEYEQYF. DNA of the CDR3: TGTGCCAGCAGGCCGGGACAGGGGGAGTACGAGCAGTACTTC.

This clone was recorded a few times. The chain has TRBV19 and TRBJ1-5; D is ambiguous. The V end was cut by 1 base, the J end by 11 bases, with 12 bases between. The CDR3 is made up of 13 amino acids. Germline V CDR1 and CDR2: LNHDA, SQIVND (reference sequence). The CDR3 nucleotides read TGTGCCAGTAGTATAGTCCCTCGCCGGGCCCAGCATTTT. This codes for CASSIVPRRAQHF.

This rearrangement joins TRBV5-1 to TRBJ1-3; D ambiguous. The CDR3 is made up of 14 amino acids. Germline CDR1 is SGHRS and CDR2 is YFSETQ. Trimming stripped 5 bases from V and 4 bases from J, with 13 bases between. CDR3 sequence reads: CASRRSGSGNTIYF. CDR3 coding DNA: TGCGCCAGCAGGAGATCGGGGTCGGGAAACACCATATATTTT.

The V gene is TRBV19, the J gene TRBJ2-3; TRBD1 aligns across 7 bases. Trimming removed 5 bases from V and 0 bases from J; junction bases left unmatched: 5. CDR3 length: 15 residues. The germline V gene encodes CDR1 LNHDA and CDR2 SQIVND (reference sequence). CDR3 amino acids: CASSVTGLSTDTQYF. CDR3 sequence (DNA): TGTGCCAGTAGTGTGACAGGGCTAAGCACAGATACGCAGTATTTT.

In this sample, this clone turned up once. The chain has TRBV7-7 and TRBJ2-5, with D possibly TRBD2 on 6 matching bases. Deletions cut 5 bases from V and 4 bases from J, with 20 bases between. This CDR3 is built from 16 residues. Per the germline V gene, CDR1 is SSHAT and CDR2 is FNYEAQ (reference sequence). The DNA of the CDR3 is TGTGCCAGCAGCCACGGGGGACCGAACGTCCCAGAGACCCAGTACTTC. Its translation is CASSHGGPNVPETQYF. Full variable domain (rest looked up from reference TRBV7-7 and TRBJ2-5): GAGVSQSPRYKVTKRGQDVTLRCDPISSHATLYWYQQALGQGPEFLTYFNYEAQPDKSGLPSDRFSAERPEGSISTLTIQRTEQRDSAMYRCASSHGGPNVPETQYFGPGTRLLVL.

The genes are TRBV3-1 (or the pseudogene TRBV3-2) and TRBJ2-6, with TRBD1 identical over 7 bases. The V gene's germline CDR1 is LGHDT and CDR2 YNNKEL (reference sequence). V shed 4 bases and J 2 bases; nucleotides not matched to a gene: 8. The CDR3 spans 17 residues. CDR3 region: CASSRRQGVPGANVLTF. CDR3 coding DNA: TGTGCCAGCAGCCGACGACAGGGAGTGCCTGGGGCCAACGTCCTGACTTTC.

This CDR3 reads CASSQEGDLKGIQYF. For the CDR3, the DNA is TGCGCCAGCAGCCAAGAGGGAGACCTGAAGGGCATTCAGTACTTC. The genes are TRBV4-1 and TRBJ2-4, with TRBD2 as a possible D gene (5 bases). This CDR3 has 15 residues. Between the trimmed V and J ends, which lost 0 bases and 9 bases, there was a span of 15 bases. Per the germline V gene, CDR1 is MGHRA and CDR2 is YSYEKL.

The CDR3 bases are TGTGCCAGCAGTGAACCGGGGGTCCGATACGAAAAACTGTTTTTT. Translation gives CASSEPGVRYEKLFF. The chain uses TRBV25-1 and TRBJ1-4, with D tentatively TRBD1 (5 bases). Germline assignment: CDR1 MGHDK and CDR2 SYGVNS. The CDR3 contains 15 residues. Trimming took 2 bases from V and 8 from J, leaving 15 bases between them.

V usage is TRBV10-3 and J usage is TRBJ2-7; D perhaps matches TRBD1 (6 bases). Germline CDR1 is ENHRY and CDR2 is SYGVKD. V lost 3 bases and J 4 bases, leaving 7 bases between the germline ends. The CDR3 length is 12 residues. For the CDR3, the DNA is TGTGCCATCAGTGATCAGGGGTACGAGCAGTACTTC. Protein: CAISDQGYEQYF.

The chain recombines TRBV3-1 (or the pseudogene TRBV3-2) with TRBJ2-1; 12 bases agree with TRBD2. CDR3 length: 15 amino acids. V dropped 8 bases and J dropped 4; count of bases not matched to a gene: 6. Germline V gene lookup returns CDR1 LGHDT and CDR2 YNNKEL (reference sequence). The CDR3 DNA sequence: TGTGCCAGCCAAGGACTAGCGGGAAATTACAATGAGCAGTTCTTC. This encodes CASQGLAGNYNEQFF.

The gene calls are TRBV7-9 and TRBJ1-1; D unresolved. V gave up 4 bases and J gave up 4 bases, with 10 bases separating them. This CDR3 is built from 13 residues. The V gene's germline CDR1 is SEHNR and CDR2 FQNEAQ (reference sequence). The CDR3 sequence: CASSSGVGTEAFF. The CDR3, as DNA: TGTGCCAGCAGCTCGGGAGTTGGCACTGAAGCTTTCTTT.

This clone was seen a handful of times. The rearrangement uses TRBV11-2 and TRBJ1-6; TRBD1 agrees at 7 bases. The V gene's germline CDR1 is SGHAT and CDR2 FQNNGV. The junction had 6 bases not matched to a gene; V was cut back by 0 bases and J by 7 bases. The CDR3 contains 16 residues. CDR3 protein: CASSLETGTANSPLHF. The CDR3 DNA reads TGTGCCAGCAGCTTAGAGACCGGGACAGCCAATTCACCCCTCCACTTT.

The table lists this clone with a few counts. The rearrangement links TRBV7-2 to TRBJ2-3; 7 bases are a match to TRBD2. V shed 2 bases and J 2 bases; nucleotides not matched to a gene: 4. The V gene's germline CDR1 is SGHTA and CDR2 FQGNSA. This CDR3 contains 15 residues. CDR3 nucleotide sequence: TGTGCCAGCAGCTTATGGGCGGGAGACACAGATACGCAGTATTTT. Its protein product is CASSLWAGDTDTQYF.

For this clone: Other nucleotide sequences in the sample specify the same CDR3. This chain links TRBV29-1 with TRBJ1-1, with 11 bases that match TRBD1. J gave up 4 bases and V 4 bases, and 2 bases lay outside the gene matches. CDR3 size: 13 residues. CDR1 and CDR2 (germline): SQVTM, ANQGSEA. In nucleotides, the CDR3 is TGCAGCGTTGGAGGGACAGGGGGCACTGAAGCTTTCTTT. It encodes CSVGGTGGTEAFF.

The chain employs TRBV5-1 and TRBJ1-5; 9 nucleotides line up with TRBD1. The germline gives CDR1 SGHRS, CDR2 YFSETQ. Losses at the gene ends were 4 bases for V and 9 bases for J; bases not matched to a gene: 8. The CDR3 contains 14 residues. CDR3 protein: CASSEGQGPGPQHF. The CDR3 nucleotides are TGCGCCAGCAGCGAGGGACAGGGCCCCGGGCCCCAGCATTTT.

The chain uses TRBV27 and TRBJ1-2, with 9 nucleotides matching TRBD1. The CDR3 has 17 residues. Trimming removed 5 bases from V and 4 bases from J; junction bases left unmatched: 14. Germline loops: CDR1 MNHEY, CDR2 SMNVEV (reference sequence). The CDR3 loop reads CASSRRTGANHPYGYTF. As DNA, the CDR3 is TGTGCCAGCAGTCGGAGGACAGGGGCGAACCACCCCTATGGCTACACCTTC.

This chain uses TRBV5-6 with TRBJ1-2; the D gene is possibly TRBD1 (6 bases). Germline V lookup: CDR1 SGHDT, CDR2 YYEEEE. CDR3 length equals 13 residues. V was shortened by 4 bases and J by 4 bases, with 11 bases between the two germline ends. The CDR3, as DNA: TGTGCCAGCAGCCCGGGACAAAGCTATGGCTACACCTTC. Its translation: CASSPGQSYGYTF. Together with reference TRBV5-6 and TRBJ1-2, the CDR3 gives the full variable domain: DAGVTQSPTHLIKTRGQQVTLRCSPKSGHDTVSWYQQALGQGPQFIFQYYEEEERQRGNFPDRFSGHQFPNYSSELNVNALLLGDSALYLCASSPGQSYGYTFGSGTRLTVV.